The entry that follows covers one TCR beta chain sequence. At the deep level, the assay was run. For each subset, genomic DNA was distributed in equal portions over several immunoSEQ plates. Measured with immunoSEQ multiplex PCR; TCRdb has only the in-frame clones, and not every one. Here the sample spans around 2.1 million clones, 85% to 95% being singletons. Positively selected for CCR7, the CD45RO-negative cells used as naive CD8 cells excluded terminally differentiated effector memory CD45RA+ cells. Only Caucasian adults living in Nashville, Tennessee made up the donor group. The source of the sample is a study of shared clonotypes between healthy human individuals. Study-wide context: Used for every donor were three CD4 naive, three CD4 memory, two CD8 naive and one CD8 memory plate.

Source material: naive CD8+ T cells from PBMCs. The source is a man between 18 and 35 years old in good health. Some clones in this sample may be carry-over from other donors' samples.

The CDR3 DNA follows: TGTGCCATCCGGCCGGCTAGCGGCACTAACAATGAGCAGTTCTTC. Its translation: CAIRPASGTNNEQFF. The chain carries TRBV28 and TRBJ2-1; 7 nucleotides agree with TRBD2. The germline CDR1 and CDR2 sequences are MDHEN and SYDVKM. The CDR3 spans 15 residues. The junction had 14 bases not matched to a gene; V was cut back by 10 bases and J by 5 bases.